Following are 14 T cell receptor gamma chains from one sample sequenced in a study of Vδ1+ human thymocytes. Study-level points and caveats: Highly polyclonal TRG and TRD repertoires with Gaussian CDR3 length distributions appeared in thymus.

Sequences come from RNA converted to cDNA by reverse transcription. CDR3 amplicons came from multiplex PCR with pooled V-gene forward and constant-region reverse primers. TCRdb redid clone calling on the multiplex PCR reads using CATT. Of over 20,000 gamma-chain clones in the sample, approximately 13% were seen once. These receptors have no identified antigens. The sample consisted of Vdelta1+ gamma-delta thymocytes from the thymus. Stated subset: FACS-sorted CD3+ TCRalphabeta- TCRVdelta1+ TCRVdelta2- thymocytes. The receptors originated from a child younger than two who had congenital heart surgery.

This clone came up a few times. Other DNA sequences in the same sample also yield this CDR3. V and J are TRGV4 and TRGJP2. V trimming: 0 bases; J trimming: 10 bases; junction bases outside the gene matches: 2. The CDR3 totals 12 residues. Germline CDR1 and CDR2: EGSTGY and YDSYTSSV. Here the CDR3 DNA reads TGTGCCACCTGGGATGGGCGTTGGATCAAGACGTTT. It translates to CATWDGRWIKTF.

Note on this clone: At one end, the junction sequence differs from germline, possibly due to a read error. This chain connects TRGV4 to TRGJ1 or TRGJ2. Germline CDR1 and CDR2: EGSTGY and YDSYTSSV. The CDR3 runs 11 residues. The CDR3 nucleotides are TGTGCCACCTGGAATGGTGACAAGAAACTCTTT. This gives the protein CATWNGDKKLF.

This clone appeared a few times. V usage is TRGV3 and J usage is TRGJ1 or TRGJ2. Trimming took 5 bases from V and 4 from J; bases not matched to a gene: 5. Germline V gives CDR1 VTNTFY, CDR2 YDVSTARD (reference sequence). CDR3 size: 12 residues. The CDR3 coding sequence is TGTGCCACCTGGGTCATATATTATAAGAAACTCTTT. It translates to CATWVIYYKKLF.

This clone was seen only a few times. The chain joins TRGV8 to TRGJ1 or TRGJ2. Germline trimming cut 8 bases from V and 7 bases from J; bases unmatched to any gene: 11. The CDR3 runs to 12 residues. Germline assignment: CDR1 VENAVY and CDR2 YDSYNSRV. CDR3 loop: CATSGFWYKKLF. The CDR3 DNA reads TGTGCCACCTCCGGCTTTTGGTATAAGAAACTCTTT.

The rearrangement uses TRGV8 and TRGJ1 or TRGJ2. The CDR3 is 12 residues long. The V gene's germline CDR1 is VENAVY and CDR2 YDSYNSRV. V shed 2 bases, J shed 5 bases, and the junction held 3 bases outside the gene matches. CDR3 residues: CATWDMHYKKLF. The CDR3 region has the DNA TGTGCCACCTGGGATATGCATTATAAGAAACTCTTT.

V and J are TRGV8 and TRGJ1 or TRGJ2. Losses at the gene ends were 4 bases for V and 4 bases for J; bases not matched to a gene: 16. Germline V gene lookup returns CDR1 VENAVY and CDR2 YDSYNSRV. This CDR3 contains 16 residues. The CDR3 here is CATWDLQWPAYYKKLF. In nucleotides, the CDR3 is TGTGCCACCTGGGACCTCCAGTGGCCTGCATATTATAAGAAACTCTTT.

This clone was found a few times. Within the sample, other DNA sequences also encode this same CDR3. This chain joins TRGV9 and TRGJP2. The germline V gene encodes CDR1 GITISATS and CDR2 ISYDGTV (reference sequence). The CDR3 loop spans 15 amino acids. J lost 3 bases, V lost 0 bases, and 4 bases had no gene match. The CDR3 DNA reads as TGTGCCTTGTGGGAGGTGCAAGGTAGTGATTGGATCAAGACGTTT. It translates to CALWEVQGSDWIKTF.

The chain joins TRGV8 to TRGJP2. The CDR3 runs 16 residues. The trim removed 0 bases at V and 6 bases at J, leaving 10 bases unmatched. CDR1 VENAVY and CDR2 YDSYNSRV come from the germline V gene. The CDR3 coding sequence is TGTGCCACCTGGGATAGGCTACACTATGGTGATTGGATCAAGACGTTT. Amino acid sequence: CATWDRLHYGDWIKTF.

V usage is TRGV8 and J usage is TRGJ1 or TRGJ2. V lost 2 bases and J lost 6; bases outside the gene matches: 4. Germline lookup yields CDR1 VENAVY and CDR2 YDSYNSRV. This CDR3 has 12 amino acids. This chain's CDR3 is CATWDKAYKKLF. As DNA, the CDR3 is TGTGCCACCTGGGATAAAGCTTATAAGAAACTCTTT.

As for this clone: Other DNA sequences in the same sample also yield this CDR3. This chain connects TRGV4 to TRGJ1 or TRGJ2. Germline V gene sequence: CDR1 EGSTGY, CDR2 YDSYTSSV. The V and J ends lost 0 bases and 1 base, in that order; junction bases with no gene match: 3. CDR3 length equals 14 residues. CDR3 bases: TGTGCCACCTGGGATGGGCGTAATTATTATAAGAAACTCTTT. Translation gives CATWDGRNYYKKLF.

This clone was seen a handful of times. The same CDR3 also results from other DNA sequences found in this sample. The chain employs TRGV5 and TRGJ1 or TRGJ2. Looked up from germline, CDR1 is VINAFY and CDR2 is YDVSNSKD. The CDR3 is 13 amino acids. Trimming cost V 0 bases and J 7 bases; bases outside gene matches: 6. The CDR3 loop reads CATWDRPRYKKLF. As DNA, the CDR3 is TGTGCCACCTGGGACAGGCCAAGGTATAAGAAACTCTTT.

The rearrangement joins TRGV8 to TRGJ1 or TRGJ2. After removal of 6 bases from V and 1 base from J, the junction contained 12 bases not matched to a gene. There are 15 residues in the CDR3. Germline lookup yields CDR1 VENAVY and CDR2 YDSYNSRV. CDR3 nucleotide sequence: TGTGCCACCTGGAGTAGTCCCCACAATTATTATAAGAAACTCTTT. Residues: CATWSSPHNYYKKLF.

By sample share, this clone is medium-sized. The identical CDR3 is also encoded by other nucleotide sequences in the sample. The genes are TRGV9 and TRGJ1 or TRGJ2. The V segment lost 0 bases and the J segment 1 base; nucleotides outside the gene matches: 3. The CDR3 has 14 residues. From germline, CDR1 is GITISATS and CDR2 ISYDGTV (reference sequence). The CDR3 reads CALWEVENYYKKLF. CDR3 sequence (DNA): TGTGCCTTGTGGGAGGTGGAAAATTATTATAAGAAACTCTTT.

The chain uses TRGV9 and TRGJ1 or TRGJ2. Germline CDR1 is GITISATS and CDR2 is ISYDGTV (reference sequence). The CDR3 runs to 14 residues. The V segment lost 4 bases and the J segment 2 bases; nucleotides outside the gene matches: 8. CDR3 in DNA: TGTGCCTTGTGGGACGCCGCGGATTATTATAAGAAACTCTTT. This sequence encodes CALWDAADYYKKLF.